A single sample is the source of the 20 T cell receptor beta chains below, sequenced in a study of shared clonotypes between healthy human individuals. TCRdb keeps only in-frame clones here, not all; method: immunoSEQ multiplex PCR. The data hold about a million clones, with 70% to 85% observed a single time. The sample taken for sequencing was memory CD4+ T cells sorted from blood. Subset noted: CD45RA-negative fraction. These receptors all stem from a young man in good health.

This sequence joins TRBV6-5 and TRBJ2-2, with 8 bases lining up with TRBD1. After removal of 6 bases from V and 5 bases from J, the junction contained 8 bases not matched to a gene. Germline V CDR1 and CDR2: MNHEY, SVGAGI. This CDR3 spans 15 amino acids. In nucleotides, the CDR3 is TGTGCCAGCAGAGGGACAGGCAGGAGGACCGGGGAGCTGTTTTTT. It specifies CASRGTGRRTGELFF.

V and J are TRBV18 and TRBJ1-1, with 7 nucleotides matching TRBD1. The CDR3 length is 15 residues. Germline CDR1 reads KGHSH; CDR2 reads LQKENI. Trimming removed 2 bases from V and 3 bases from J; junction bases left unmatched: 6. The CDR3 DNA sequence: TGTGCCAGCTCACCAATACACACAGGGGACACTGAAGCTTTCTTT. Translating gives CASSPIHTGDTEAFF.

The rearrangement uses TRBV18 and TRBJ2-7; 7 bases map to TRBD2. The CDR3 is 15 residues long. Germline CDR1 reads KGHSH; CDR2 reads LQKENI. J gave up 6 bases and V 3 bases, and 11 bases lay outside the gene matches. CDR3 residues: CASSPGAGTISEQYF. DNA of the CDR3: TGTGCCAGCTCACCGGGAGCGGGGACGATCTCCGAGCAGTACTTC.

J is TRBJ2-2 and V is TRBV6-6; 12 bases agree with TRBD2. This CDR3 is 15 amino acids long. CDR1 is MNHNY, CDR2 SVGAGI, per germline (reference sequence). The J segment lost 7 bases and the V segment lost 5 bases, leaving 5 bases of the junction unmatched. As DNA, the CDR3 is TGTGCCAGCAGTGGACTAGCGGGGAAAAGCGGGGAGCTGTTTTTT. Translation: CASSGLAGKSGELFF.

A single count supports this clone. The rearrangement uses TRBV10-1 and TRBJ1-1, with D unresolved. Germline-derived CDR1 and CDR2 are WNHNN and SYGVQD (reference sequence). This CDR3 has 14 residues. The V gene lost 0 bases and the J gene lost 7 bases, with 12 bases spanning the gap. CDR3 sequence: CASSESSRESEAFF. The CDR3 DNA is TGCGCCAGCAGTGAGTCGTCACGGGAGAGTGAAGCTTTCTTT.

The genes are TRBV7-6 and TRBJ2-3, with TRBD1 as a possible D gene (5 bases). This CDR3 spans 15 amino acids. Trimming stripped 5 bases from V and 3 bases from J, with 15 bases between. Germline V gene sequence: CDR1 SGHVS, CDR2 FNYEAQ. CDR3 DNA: TGTGCCAGCAGCATCGCCGTAAGGGGAACAGATACGCAGTATTTT. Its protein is CASSIAVRGTDTQYF.

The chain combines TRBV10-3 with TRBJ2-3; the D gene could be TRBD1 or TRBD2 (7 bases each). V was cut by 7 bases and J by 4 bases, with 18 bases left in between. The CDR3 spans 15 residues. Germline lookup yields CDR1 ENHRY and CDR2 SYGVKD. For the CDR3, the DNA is TGTGCCATCAATTCACAGGGGCTAGCGGCAGATACGCAGTATTTT. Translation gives CAINSQGLAADTQYF.

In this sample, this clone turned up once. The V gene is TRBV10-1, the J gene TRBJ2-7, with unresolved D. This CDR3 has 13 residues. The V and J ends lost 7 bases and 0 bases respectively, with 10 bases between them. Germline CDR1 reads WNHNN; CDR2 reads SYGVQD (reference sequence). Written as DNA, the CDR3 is TGCGCCAGCATAAAGACCAGCTCCTACGAGCAGTACTTC. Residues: CASIKTSSYEQYF.

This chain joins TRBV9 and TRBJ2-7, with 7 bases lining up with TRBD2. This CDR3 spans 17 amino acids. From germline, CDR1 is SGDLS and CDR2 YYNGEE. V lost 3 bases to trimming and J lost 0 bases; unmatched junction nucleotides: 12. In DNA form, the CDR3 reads TGTGCCAGCAGCGAGGGCCCCCAGCGGGGTAGCTCCTACGAGCAGTACTTC. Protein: CASSEGPQRGSSYEQYF.

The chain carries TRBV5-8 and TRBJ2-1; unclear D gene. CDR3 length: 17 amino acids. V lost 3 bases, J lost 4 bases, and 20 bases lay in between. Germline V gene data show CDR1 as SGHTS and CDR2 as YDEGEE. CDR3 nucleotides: TGTGCCAGCAGCTCGGGTCCCCGGGCCTCTATTTACAATGAGCAGTTCTTC. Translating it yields CASSSGPRASIYNEQFF.

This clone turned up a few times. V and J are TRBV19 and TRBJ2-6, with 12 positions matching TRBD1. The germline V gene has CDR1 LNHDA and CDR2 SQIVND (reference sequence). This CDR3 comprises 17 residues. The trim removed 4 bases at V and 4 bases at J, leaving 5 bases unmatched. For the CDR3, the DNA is TGTGCCAGTAGTAGCCGGGACAGGGGGCGAGGGGCCAACGTCCTGACTTTC. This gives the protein CASSSRDRGRGANVLTF.

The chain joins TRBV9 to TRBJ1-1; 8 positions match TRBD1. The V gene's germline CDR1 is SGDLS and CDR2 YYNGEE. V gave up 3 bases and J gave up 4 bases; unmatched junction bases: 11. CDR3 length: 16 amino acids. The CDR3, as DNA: TGTGCCAGCAGCGCGGACGCAGGGGGCACAGGCACTGAAGCTTTCTTT. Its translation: CASSADAGGTGTEAFF.

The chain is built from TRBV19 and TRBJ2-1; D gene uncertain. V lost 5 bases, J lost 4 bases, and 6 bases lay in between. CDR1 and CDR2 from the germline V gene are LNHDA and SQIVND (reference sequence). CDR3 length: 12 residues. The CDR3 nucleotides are TGTGCCAGTAGTCTGGGTTACAATGAGCAGTTCTTC. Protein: CASSLGYNEQFF.

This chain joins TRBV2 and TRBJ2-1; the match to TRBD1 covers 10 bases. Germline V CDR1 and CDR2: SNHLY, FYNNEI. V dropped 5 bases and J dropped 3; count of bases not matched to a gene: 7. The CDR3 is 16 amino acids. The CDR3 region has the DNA TGTGCCAGCAGTCAAGGACGGACAGGGGGCTACAATGAGCAGTTCTTC. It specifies CASSQGRTGGYNEQFF.

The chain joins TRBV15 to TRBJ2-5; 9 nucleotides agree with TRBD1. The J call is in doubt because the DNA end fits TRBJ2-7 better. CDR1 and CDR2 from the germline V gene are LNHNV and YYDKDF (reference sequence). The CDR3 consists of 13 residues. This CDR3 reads CATRFDRGYEQYF. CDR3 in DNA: TGTGCCACCAGGTTCGACAGGGGGTACGAGCAGTACTTC.

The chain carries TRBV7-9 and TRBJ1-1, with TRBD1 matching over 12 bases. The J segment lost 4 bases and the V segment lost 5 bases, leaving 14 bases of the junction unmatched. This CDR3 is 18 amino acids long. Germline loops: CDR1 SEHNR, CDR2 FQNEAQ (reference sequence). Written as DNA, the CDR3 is TGTGCCAGCAGCCAATCCCGGGGGACAGGGGGCGTAGGCACTGAAGCTTTCTTT. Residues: CASSQSRGTGGVGTEAFF.

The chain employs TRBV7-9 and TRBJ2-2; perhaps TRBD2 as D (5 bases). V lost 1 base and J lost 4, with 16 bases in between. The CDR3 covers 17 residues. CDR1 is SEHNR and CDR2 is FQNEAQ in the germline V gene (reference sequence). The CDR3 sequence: CASSLVFVGEGTGELFF. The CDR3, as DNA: TGTGCCAGCAGCTTAGTATTCGTGGGAGAGGGCACCGGGGAGCTGTTTTTT. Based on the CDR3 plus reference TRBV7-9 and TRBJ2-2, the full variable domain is DTGVSQNPRHKITKRGQNVTFRCDPISEHNRLYWYRQTLGQGPEFLTYFQNEAQLEKSRLLSDRFSAERPKGSFSTLEIQRTEQGDSAMYLCASSLVFVGEGTGELFFGEGSRLTVL.

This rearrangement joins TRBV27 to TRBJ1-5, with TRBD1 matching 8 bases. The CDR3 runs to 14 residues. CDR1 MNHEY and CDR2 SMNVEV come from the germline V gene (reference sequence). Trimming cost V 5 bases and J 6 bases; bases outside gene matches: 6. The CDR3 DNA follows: TGTGCCAGCAGTCCTACAGGGGGGGGTCAGCCCCAGCATTTT. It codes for CASSPTGGGQPQHF.

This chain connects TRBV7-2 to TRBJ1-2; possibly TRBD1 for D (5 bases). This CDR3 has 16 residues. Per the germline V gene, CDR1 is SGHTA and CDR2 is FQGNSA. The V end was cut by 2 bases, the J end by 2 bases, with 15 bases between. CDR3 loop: CASSLIAGGTNYGYTF. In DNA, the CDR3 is TGTGCCAGCAGCTTAATAGCCGGGGGAACGAACTATGGCTACACCTTC.

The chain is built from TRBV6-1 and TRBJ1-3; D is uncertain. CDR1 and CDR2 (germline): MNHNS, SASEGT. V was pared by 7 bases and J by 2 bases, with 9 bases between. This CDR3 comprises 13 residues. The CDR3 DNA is TGTGCCAGCAATGTTGGGACTGGAAACACCATATATTTT. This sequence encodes CASNVGTGNTIYF.